This TCR beta chain was documented in a study of CD8 T cells in ankylosing spondylitis. The table lists this clonotype with a few counts. The antigen is unknown. Findings and caveats of the study: Earlier reports found some motif variants in synovial fluid and blood in reactive arthritis.

The TCR beta libraries were generated through quantitative 5'-RACE incorporating molecular barcodes. One entry per CDR3 protein results from TCRdb running MiXCR on the 5' RACE reads. Of approximately 350,000 distinct CDR3 sequences in the sample, about 15% are singletons; the top ten hold about 1.1%. With V trimmed by 6 bases and J by 2 bases, 8 bases remained unmatched. The CDR3 totals 15 residues. Per the germline V gene, CDR1 is WSHSY and CDR2 is SAAADI. The sequenced sample consisted of blood, either unsorted or a sorted T cell fraction (not recorded which). The sequence derives from a male donor with ankylosing spondylitis or in good health (not recorded which). The genes are TRBV10-2 and TRBJ2-7; TRBD2 matches at 9 bases. The DNA of the CDR3 is TGCGCCAGCAGGGGCGGGGGGGCCTCGACCTACGAGCAGTACTTC. Its translation is CASRGGGASTYEQYF.